The 20 T cell receptor beta chains in this list originate from one sample, sequenced in a study of low-dose radiotherapy and immunotherapy resistance in tumors. Gene-specific TRAV and TRBV primers were used for first-strand cDNA, covering alpha and beta chains. PCR amplification of the TCRs was performed with Phusion for 20 PCR cycles, and it relied on a constant-region primer together with a V-primer adapter. TCRdb redid the calling of the reads with MiXCR, one entry per CDR3 protein. Here the sample spans under 20,000 distinct CDR3 sequences, over 65% being singletons. The receptors were sampled from a human donor with advanced metastatic prostate, ovarian, gallbladder or colorectal cancer (not recorded which). This table probably holds off-target reads from a library built for another chain.

The V call is TRBV5-4, the J call TRBJ2-1; D uncertain. V lost 4 bases to trimming and J lost 0 bases, with 11 bases between them. The CDR3 is 15 amino acids. Germline CDR1 and CDR2: SGHNT and YYREEE (reference sequence). The CDR3 DNA reads TGTGCCAGCAGCCCAGGACGGAGCTCCTACAATGAGCAGTTCTTC. Its protein is CASSPGRSSYNEQFF.

CDR3 coding DNA: TGCAGTGCTAGAGGGCCAGGGACTAGCAGGAACGGGGAGCTGTTTTTT. Amino acids: CSARGPGTSRNGELFF. The J gene is TRBJ2-2, the V gene TRBV20-1; 9 nucleotides match TRBD2. The CDR3 consists of 16 residues. Trimming at V came to 1 base and at J to 7 bases, leaving 10 bases not matched to a gene. Germline CDR1 reads DFQATT; CDR2 reads SNEGSKA (reference sequence).

This clonotype was seen only once. The genes are TRBV2 and TRBJ2-1, with D perhaps matching TRBD1 (6 bases). The V gene's germline CDR1 is SNHLY and CDR2 FYNNEI. The V and J ends lost 2 bases and 6 bases respectively, with 14 bases between them. This CDR3 spans 15 amino acids. Here the CDR3 DNA reads TGTGCCAGCAGTGAAATGAGGGGGAGAGCCAATGAGCAGTTCTTC. Encoded protein: CASSEMRGRANEQFF.

The chain is built from TRBV2 and TRBJ2-1; 8 bases fit TRBD2. Per the germline V gene, CDR1 is SNHLY and CDR2 is FYNNEI. V lost 6 bases to trimming and J lost 7 bases; unmatched junction nucleotides: 8. The CDR3 is 14 residues long. The chain's CDR3 is CASRSRGGENEQFF. Written as DNA, the CDR3 is TGTGCCAGCAGGTCCCGGGGGGGTGAGAATGAGCAGTTCTTC.

The chain couples TRBV5-1 to TRBJ2-1; 9 bases are a match to TRBD2. With 0 bases clipped from V and 0 bases from J, the junction kept 7 bases outside the gene matches. Germline V lookup: CDR1 SGHRS, CDR2 YFSETQ. CDR3 length equals 18 residues. The CDR3 nucleotides read TGCGCCAGCAGCTTGGGACTAGCGGTTCGGAGCTCCTACAATGAGCAGTTCTTC. Translation gives CASSLGLAVRSSYNEQFF.

There are a few counts of this clonotype. The genes are TRBV12-3 or TRBV12-4 and TRBJ1-1, with no clear D. Trimming left V 7 bases short and J 1 base short, with 10 bases between. The CDR3 contains 13 residues. The DNA for the CDR3 is TGTGCCAGCACATCCAGCCCGAACACTGAAGCTTTCTTT. Translation: CASTSSPNTEAFF.

The chain is built from TRBV10-3 and TRBJ2-5, with TRBD2 matching 7 bases. This CDR3 region has 12 residues. Looked up from germline, CDR1 is ENHRY and CDR2 is SYGVKD. The V segment lost 10 bases and the J segment 5 bases; nucleotides outside the gene matches: 7. In DNA, the CDR3 is TGTGCCACCGAGCGGGAAGGGGAGACCCAGTACTTC. Translation gives CATEREGETQYF.

This clonotype was recorded only once. V usage is TRBV28 and J usage is TRBJ2-5; 7 nucleotides line up with TRBD2. CDR1 and CDR2 (germline): MDHEN, SYDVKM. J lost 2 bases, V lost 3 bases, and 6 bases had no gene match. The CDR3 is made up of 15 amino acids. This CDR3 is CASSFGGGTQETQYF. CDR3 in DNA: TGTGCCAGCAGTTTTGGGGGGGGGACGCAAGAGACCCAGTACTTC.

V and J are TRBV2 and TRBJ1-5; weak D call: TRBD1 (6 bases). V was shortened by 5 bases and J by 5 bases, with 22 bases between the two germline ends. This CDR3 spans 17 amino acids. The germline V gene encodes CDR1 SNHLY and CDR2 FYNNEI. The CDR3 protein is CASSIRTAYPPDQPQHF. The CDR3 DNA is TGTGCCAGCAGTATCCGGACAGCCTACCCGCCTGATCAGCCCCAGCATTTT.

The chain is built from TRBV12-3 or TRBV12-4 and TRBJ1-2; D possibly corresponds to TRBD1 (5 bases). With 6 bases removed from V and 4 bases from J, the gap between germline ends came to 12 bases. The CDR3 has 13 residues. The CDR3 spells CASREGPLYGYTF. Here the CDR3 DNA reads TGTGCCAGCAGAGAGGGGCCGCTCTATGGCTACACCTTC.

J is TRBJ1-2 and V is TRBV19; TRBD1 aligns across 8 bases. V lost 7 bases to trimming and J lost 6 bases; unmatched junction nucleotides: 7. This CDR3 has 13 amino acids. Per germline, CDR1 LNHDA and CDR2 SQIVND (reference sequence). For the CDR3, the DNA is TGTGCCAGTACCCTGGACAGGGTTGATGGCTACACCTTC. Its translation: CASTLDRVDGYTF.

This rearrangement joins TRBV5-1 to TRBJ1-4; D remains ambiguous. The CDR3 runs to 14 residues. The germline V gene encodes CDR1 SGHRS and CDR2 YFSETQ. V dropped 1 base and J dropped 2 bases, with 6 bases sitting between them. Written as DNA, the CDR3 is TGCGCCAGCAGCTTGACCGATACTAATGAAAAACTGTTTTTT. It translates to CASSLTDTNEKLFF.

For the CDR3, the DNA is TGTGCCAGCAGCTCCTCCGGGACAGGGGGAGTAAAGGGCTACACCTTC. Protein sequence: CASSSSGTGGVKGYTF. The rearrangement uses TRBV5-6 and TRBJ1-2, with 11 bases that match TRBD1. J lost 8 bases, V lost 3 bases, and 12 bases had no gene match. The CDR3 has 16 amino acids. Germline V gene lookup returns CDR1 SGHDT and CDR2 YYEEEE.

The V gene is TRBV20-1, the J gene TRBJ2-7; 9 bases map to TRBD1. There are 12 residues in the CDR3. With 7 bases clipped from V and 3 bases from J, the junction kept 4 bases outside the gene matches. The germline gives CDR1 DFQATT, CDR2 SNEGSKA (reference sequence). The CDR3 nucleotides are TGCAGTGGTGGGACAGGGAACTACGAGCAGTACTTC. This translates into CSGGTGNYEQYF.

The chain combines TRBV2 with TRBJ1-2; D is unresolved. Per germline, CDR1 SNHLY and CDR2 FYNNEI. V was cut by 4 bases and J by 5 bases, with 11 bases left in between. The CDR3 spans 13 residues. CDR3 nucleotides: TGTGCCAGCAGTGTCCCCGTAGAATATGGCTACACCTTC. Translating gives CASSVPVEYGYTF.

The chain couples TRBV5-5 to TRBJ1-1, with D hard to call. The CDR3 spans 13 residues. Deletions cut 1 base from V and 1 base from J, with 5 bases between. Germline lookup yields CDR1 SGHKS and CDR2 YYEKEE (reference sequence). The CDR3 region is CASSLSPNTEAFF. The CDR3 region has the DNA TGTGCCAGCAGCTTGAGTCCGAACACTGAAGCTTTCTTT.

The chain recombines TRBV12-3 or TRBV12-4 with TRBJ2-2; D ambiguous. The ends were cut back, 5 bases at V and 4 bases at J, with 11 bases in the middle. The CDR3 extends over 14 amino acids. The CDR3 reads CASSLTVVTGELFF. The CDR3 DNA follows: TGTGCCAGCAGTCTGACCGTAGTCACCGGGGAGCTGTTTTTT.

This clonotype was detected once. The rearrangement uses TRBV14 and TRBJ2-5; 8 bases fit TRBD1. Trimming removed 1 base from V and 10 bases from J; junction bases left unmatched: 5. Germline lookup yields CDR1 SGHDN and CDR2 FVKESK. The CDR3 length is 13 residues. CDR3 in amino acids: CASSQGWGTGQYF. CDR3 in DNA: TGTGCCAGCAGCCAAGGATGGGGGACAGGCCAGTACTTC. The full variable domain, with the rest looked up from reference TRBV14 and TRBJ2-5, is EAGVTQFPSHSVIEKGQTVTLRCDPISGHDNLYWYRRVMGKEIKFLLHFVKESKQDESGMPNNRFLAERTGGTYSTLKVQPAELEDSGVYFCASSQGWGTGQYFGPGTRLLVL.

The sample holds a few counts of this clonotype. V is TRBV14 and J is TRBJ2-7, with 10 bases that match TRBD2. Germline V gives CDR1 SGHDN, CDR2 FVKESK. The CDR3 covers 14 residues. Losses at the gene ends were 4 bases for V and 6 bases for J; bases not matched to a gene: 6. CDR3 in amino acids: CASSPGLAASEQYF. DNA of the CDR3: TGTGCCAGCAGCCCTGGACTAGCGGCTAGCGAGCAGTACTTC. Looking up the rest from reference TRBV14 and TRBJ2-7 gives the full variable domain: EAGVTQFPSHSVIEKGQTVTLRCDPISGHDNLYWYRRVMGKEIKFLLHFVKESKQDESGMPNNRFLAERTGGTYSTLKVQPAELEDSGVYFCASSPGLAASEQYFGPGTRLTVT.

This rearrangement joins TRBV29-1 to TRBJ1-2; TRBD1 aligns across 8 bases. CDR1 is SQVTM and CDR2 is ANQGSEA in the germline V gene. This CDR3 is built from 14 residues. V was clipped by 4 bases and J by 6 bases; unmatched bases: 10. CDR3 sequence (DNA): TGCAGCGTTGCTTCACGGACAGGGATGAATGGCTACACCTTC. Its protein product is CSVASRTGMNGYTF.